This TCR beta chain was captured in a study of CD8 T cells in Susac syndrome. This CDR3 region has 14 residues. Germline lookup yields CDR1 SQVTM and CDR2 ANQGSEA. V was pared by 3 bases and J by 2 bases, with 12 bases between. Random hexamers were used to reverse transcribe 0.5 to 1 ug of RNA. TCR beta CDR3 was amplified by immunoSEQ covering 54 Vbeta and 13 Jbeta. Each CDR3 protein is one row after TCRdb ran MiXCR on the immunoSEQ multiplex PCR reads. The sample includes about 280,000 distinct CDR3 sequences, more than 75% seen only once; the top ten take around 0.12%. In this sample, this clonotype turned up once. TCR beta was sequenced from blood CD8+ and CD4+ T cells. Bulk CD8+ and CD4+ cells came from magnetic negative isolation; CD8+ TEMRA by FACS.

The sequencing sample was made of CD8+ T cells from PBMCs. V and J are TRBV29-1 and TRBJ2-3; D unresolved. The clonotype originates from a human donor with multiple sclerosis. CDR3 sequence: CSVDNSGSTDTQYF. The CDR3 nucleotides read TGCAGCGTTGATAATAGTGGATCCACAGATACGCAGTATTTT.